This T cell receptor (beta chain) comes out of a study of blood T cell repertoires in COVID-19. Turning to the study itself: The United States, Italy and Spain provided the acute and convalescent COVID-19 samples. Nucleic acid was either cDNA or gDNA, and it came from T cells, B-cell-depleted T cells, or PBMCs.

The CDR3 is made up of 16 amino acids. Germline trimming cut 5 bases from V and 5 bases from J; bases unmatched to any gene: 9. The V gene's germline CDR1 is SGHVS and CDR2 FQNEAQ. Original analysis: Amplified reference gene primers provided the basis for estimating nucleated cell counts. Using immunoSEQ multiplex PCR, the repertoire was profiled, and TCRdb retains in-frame clones only, with some absent. V, J and clone size reflect that table, while D and trimming were determined from the DNA. There are approximately 260,000 clones in the sample; approximately 82% occur only once, and roughly 4.5% lies in the top ten.

The sequenced material came from peripheral blood. This rearrangement joins TRBV7-8 to TRBJ2-3; 11 bases align to TRBD2. The sequence was collected from a man between 60 and 75 years old who had recovered from COVID-19. The CDR3 reads CASSPGRLAGRDTQYF. The CDR3 bases are TGTGCCAGCAGCCCCGGGCGACTAGCGGGGCGAGATACGCAGTATTTT.